This T cell receptor beta chain was identified during a study of T cell changes during pregnancy in multiple sclerosis. Produced via immunoSEQ multiplex PCR; TCRdb's table is partial and in-frame only. This table holds about 20,000 clones, 88% found once. The starting material was CD8+ T cells from peripheral blood mononuclear cells, obtained in the third trimester of pregnancy. This clonotype was obtained from a female donor in good health, enrolled as a control in a pregnancy study.

The CDR3 here is CASSSLRQGDEQYF. CDR3 nucleotide sequence: TGTGCCAGCAGTTCGCTCAGACAGGGGGACGAGCAGTACTTC. This rearrangement joins TRBV6-6 to TRBJ2-7; 9 nucleotides match TRBD1. Germline values: CDR1 MNHNY, CDR2 SVGAGI (reference sequence). V was pared by 4 bases and J by 5 bases, with 6 bases of the junction left unmatched. This CDR3 contains 14 residues.